These 28 T cell receptor beta chains were sequenced from one sample in a study of vaccination and CD4 T cells after COVID-19 (dated by TCRdb to between 2021 and 2024). The antigens these receptors bind are not known. The treatment or condition tag for this specimen amounts to: roughly 10-day PBMC culture with coronavirus spike peptide pools or control peptides (ViraFEST assay). Libraries were built with PCR. Sequencing instrument: Illumina iSeq 100. TCR sequencing of DNA from cultured CD4+ T cells used the Oncomine TCR Beta short-read assay at the Johns Hopkins FTIC core. The public reads were run again by TCRdb, first through fastp at Q25 and then through MiXCR, and only productive beta chains were kept. Each CDR3 protein gets just one entry, which takes the most common genes and DNA from the rows behind it. This sample is represented by fewer than 15,000 distinct CDR3 sequences; over 60% of them were singletons. Of the sample, around 7.4% is held by the ten largest clones.

Specimen: CD4+ T cells from blood, cultured in vitro. These receptor sequences come from a human donor who had recovered from COVID-19.

J is TRBJ1-2 and V is TRBV5-1; the D is unclear. CDR3 length equals 13 residues. Germline V CDR1 and CDR2: SGHRS, YFSETQ. V lost 4 bases, J lost 1 base, and 8 bases lay in between. The chain's CDR3 is CASSVEYNYGYTF. CDR3 DNA sequence: TGCGCCAGCAGCGTAGAGTATAACTATGGCTACACCTTC.

Only one count was recorded for this clonotype. The V call is TRBV11-2, the J call TRBJ1-5; 9 positions match TRBD1. This CDR3 is built from 13 residues. Germline lookup yields CDR1 SGHAT and CDR2 FQNNGV. After removal of 5 bases from V and 5 bases from J, the junction contained 1 base not matched to a gene. The CDR3 bases are TGTGCCAGCAGCCGGACAGGGGATCAGCCCCAGCATTTT. It yields the protein CASSRTGDQPQHF. Using reference TRBV11-2 and TRBJ1-5 for the parts outside the CDR3, the full variable domain is EAGVAQSPRYKIIEKRQSVAFWCNPISGHATLYWYQQILGQGPKLLIQFQNNGVVDDSQLPKDRFSAERLKGVDSTLKIQPAKLEDSAVYLCASSRTGDQPQHFGDGTRLSIL.

In this sample, this clonotype turned up a few times. This chain links TRBV20-1 with TRBJ1-2; weak D call: TRBD1 (5 bases). CDR3 size: 16 residues. Germline V CDR1 and CDR2: DFQATT, SNEGSKA (reference sequence). Trimming pared 0 bases from V and 0 bases from J, leaving 14 bases between. For the CDR3, the DNA is TGCAGTGCTAGAGATCTCGGGGGGGAAGCTAACTATGGCTACACCTTC. It specifies CSARDLGGEANYGYTF.

Only one count was recorded for this clonotype. The gene calls are TRBV2 and TRBJ2-7; TRBD1 aligns across 10 bases. The CDR3 totals 14 residues. With V trimmed by 3 bases and J by 5 bases, 4 bases remained unmatched. The V gene's germline CDR1 is SNHLY and CDR2 FYNNEI. In nucleotides, the CDR3 is TGTGCCAGCAGTGAGGGACAGGGGTACGACGAGCAGTACTTC. Its protein is CASSEGQGYDEQYF.

This chain links TRBV19 with TRBJ1-2; 7 bases are shared with TRBD1. The CDR3 loop spans 13 amino acids. The V gene end was trimmed by 8 bases and the J gene end by 14 bases; junction bases not matched to a gene: 17. CDR1 is LNHDA, CDR2 SQIVND, per germline (reference sequence). DNA of the CDR3: TGTGCCAGTGACAGGGAGGGGTTAGGCTACAGGACCTTC. Its translation: CASDREGLGYRTF.

This clonotype appeared a few times. The chain recombines TRBV7-9 with TRBJ2-7; no clear D gene. The CDR3 totals 14 residues. With 5 bases removed from V and 0 bases from J, the gap between germline ends came to 11 bases. Germline CDR1 SEHNR, CDR2 FQNEAQ (reference sequence). CDR3 sequence (DNA): TGTGCCAGCAGCGAAGCTCCTAGCTCCTACGAGCAGTACTTC. This gives the protein CASSEAPSSYEQYF.

This clonotype is categorized as large (0.1 to 1%). V and J are TRBV20-1 and TRBJ2-7; D unresolved. CDR1 is DFQATT, CDR2 SNEGSKA, per germline (reference sequence). V shed 5 bases and J shed 5 bases, with 16 bases lying between them. CDR3 length equals 13 residues. CDR3 protein: CSAGSRLDHEQYF. The CDR3 DNA is TGCAGTGCTGGTAGCCGCCTGGATCACGAGCAGTACTTC.

This rearrangement joins TRBV19 to TRBJ1-2; perhaps TRBD1 as D (6 bases). CDR3 length: 14 residues. The germline CDR1 and CDR2 sequences are LNHDA and SQIVND (reference sequence). Trimming cost V 2 bases and J 3 bases, with 10 bases left between them. The CDR3 sequence: CASSIRGADYGYTF. DNA of the CDR3: TGTGCCAGTAGTATAAGGGGGGCAGACTATGGCTACACCTTC.

The gene calls are TRBV20-1 and TRBJ1-1; weak D call: TRBD1 (5 bases). Germline-derived CDR1 and CDR2 are DFQATT and SNEGSKA (reference sequence). The CDR3 has 13 amino acids. V was pared by 7 bases and J by 3 bases, with 15 bases between. The CDR3 region is CSVSVGRDTEAFF. For the CDR3, the DNA is TGCAGTGTTTCCGTGGGCAGGGACACTGAAGCTTTCTTT.

CDR3 coding DNA: TGTGCCACCGGCTGGGGCAGCCAATTCACAGATACGCAGTATTTT. It codes for CATGWGSQFTDTQYF. The chain links TRBV6-2 or TRBV6-3 to TRBJ2-3, with a possible D match to TRBD1 (5 bases). The CDR3 has 15 residues. Trimming cost V 10 bases and J 2 bases, with 19 bases left between them. CDR1 is MNHEY, CDR2 SVGEGT, per germline.

The chain is built from TRBV2 and TRBJ2-7; tentative D call: TRBD2 (5 bases). V gave up 6 bases and J gave up 7 bases, with 16 bases separating them. There are 13 residues in the CDR3. Germline V gives CDR1 SNHLY, CDR2 FYNNEI. The DNA for the CDR3 is TGTGCCAGCAGCGACCAACTAGAGGGAGAGCAGTACTTC. It yields the protein CASSDQLEGEQYF.

The CDR3 loop reads CSARVPLGSTEAFF. In DNA, the CDR3 is TGCAGTGCTAGAGTTCCCCTAGGGAGCACTGAAGCTTTCTTT. The V call is TRBV20-1, the J call TRBJ1-1; D unresolved. There are 14 residues in the CDR3. V was pared by 1 base and J by 4 bases, with 13 bases between. In germline, CDR1 is DFQATT, CDR2 SNEGSKA (reference sequence).

J is TRBJ1-2 and V is TRBV6-2 or TRBV6-3; D is uncertain. The CDR3 spans 12 residues. Germline V CDR1 and CDR2: MNHEY, SVGEGT. The V end lost 6 bases, the J end lost 8 bases, and 13 bases lay between the germline ends. The CDR3 here is CASRDPDSGYTF. The CDR3 DNA reads as TGTGCCAGCAGGGACCCAGATAGCGGCTACACCTTC.

CDR3 amino acids: CATSEEGVNTEAFF. In DNA form, the CDR3 reads TGTGCCACCAGTGAGGAGGGAGTGAACACTGAAGCTTTCTTT. This chain connects TRBV24-1 to TRBJ1-1; D unresolved. V shed 4 bases and J shed 0 bases, with 8 bases lying between them. The V gene's germline CDR1 is KGHDR and CDR2 SFDVKD. The CDR3 loop spans 14 amino acids.

The chain joins TRBV20-1 to TRBJ2-2; TRBD2 might be the D (6 bases). Germline V CDR1 and CDR2: DFQATT, SNEGSKA (reference sequence). V lost 0 bases and J 5 bases, leaving 19 bases between the germline ends. The CDR3 runs 17 residues. CDR3 sequence reads: CSARESRRGGITGELFF. The CDR3 nucleotides are TGCAGTGCTAGAGAGTCCCGGAGGGGCGGGATAACCGGGGAGCTGTTTTTT.

A few counts support this clonotype. The chain employs TRBV20-1 and TRBJ2-5, with 11 nucleotides matching TRBD2. The CDR3 runs to 14 residues. Germline assignment: CDR1 DFQATT and CDR2 SNEGSKA (reference sequence). V lost 6 bases and J lost 5; bases outside the gene matches: 8. The CDR3 region is CSAKLAGVRETQYF. The DNA of the CDR3 is TGCAGTGCCAAACTAGCGGGAGTAAGGGAGACCCAGTACTTC.

J is TRBJ2-7 and V is TRBV5-1; D not certain. CDR1 and CDR2 from the germline V gene are SGHRS and YFSETQ. Trimming cost V 2 bases and J 6 bases, with 12 bases left between them. This CDR3 spans 13 amino acids. The CDR3 protein is CASSFVPSLEQYF. The CDR3 DNA reads TGCGCCAGCAGCTTCGTACCTTCGCTCGAGCAGTACTTC.

The CDR3: CSARDRQGTANNQPQHF. Here the CDR3 DNA reads TGCAGTGCTAGAGATAGACAGGGGACAGCAAACAATCAGCCCCAGCATTTT. This chain links TRBV20-1 with TRBJ1-5, with 8 bases that match TRBD1. V dropped 0 bases and J dropped 3; count of bases not matched to a gene: 10. The CDR3 is 17 residues long. Germline V gene data show CDR1 as DFQATT and CDR2 as SNEGSKA (reference sequence).

This clonotype was observed a few times. The CDR3 sequence is CSAPEQGVNTEAFF. CDR3 DNA sequence: TGCAGTGCACCAGAACAGGGGGTGAACACTGAAGCTTTCTTT. The chain carries TRBV20-1 and TRBJ1-1; 8 bases map to TRBD1. With 6 bases clipped from V and 0 bases from J, the junction kept 6 bases outside the gene matches. This CDR3 has 14 amino acids. Germline V gives CDR1 DFQATT, CDR2 SNEGSKA (reference sequence).

This clonotype showed up just a few times. The CDR3 DNA is TGCAGTGCTAGGGGAAGCCAGGGCACATTCTATGGCTACACCTTC. Translated, it gives CSARGSQGTFYGYTF. V usage is TRBV20-1 and J usage is TRBJ1-2, with a weak D call TRBD1 (5 bases). Germline CDR1 and CDR2: DFQATT and SNEGSKA (reference sequence). CDR3 length equals 15 residues. Deletions cut 3 bases from V and 4 bases from J, with 18 bases between.

This sequence joins TRBV12-3 or TRBV12-4 and TRBJ2-1; D may be TRBD2 (6 bases). V was pared by 0 bases and J by 7 bases, with 19 bases between. CDR3 length: 17 residues. This CDR3 reads CASSLARGFEGANEQFF. Written as DNA, the CDR3 is TGTGCCAGCAGTTTAGCGCGGGGATTCGAAGGTGCTAATGAGCAGTTCTTC.

This clonotype has more than one count but fewer than ten. The chain has TRBV7-2 and TRBJ1-1, with 9 bases fitting TRBD1. The CDR3 contains 15 residues. The V and J ends lost 2 bases and 5 bases, in that order; junction bases with no gene match: 6. The V gene's germline CDR1 is SGHTA and CDR2 FQGNSA. This chain's CDR3 is CASSLQGQGRTEAFF. CDR3 nucleotide sequence: TGTGCCAGCAGCTTACAAGGACAGGGGAGGACTGAAGCTTTCTTT. The whole variable domain, remainder taken from reference TRBV7-2 and TRBJ1-1, is GAGVSQSPSNKVTEKGKDVELRCDPISGHTALYWYRQSLGQGLEFLIYFQGNSAPDKSGLPSDRFSAERTGGSVSTLTIQRTQQEDSAVYLCASSLQGQGRTEAFFGQGTRLTVV.

This clonotype has more than one count but fewer than ten. The rearrangement links TRBV20-1 to TRBJ1-1; possibly TRBD1 for D (5 bases). Germline assignment: CDR1 DFQATT and CDR2 SNEGSKA (reference sequence). Trimming took 5 bases from V and 0 from J, leaving 10 bases between them. CDR3 size: 13 residues. DNA of the CDR3: TGCAGTGCTCCACCGACAGTGAACACTGAAGCTTTCTTT. Translating it yields CSAPPTVNTEAFF.

In its sample, this clonotype was seen a few times. The genes are TRBV20-1 and TRBJ1-5; perhaps TRBD1 as D (6 bases). Between the trimmed V and J ends, which lost 5 bases and 4 bases, there was a span of 21 bases. The CDR3 is made up of 16 amino acids. Germline CDR1 is DFQATT and CDR2 is SNEGSKA (reference sequence). This CDR3 is CSAASYGDTANQPQHF. DNA for the CDR3: TGCAGTGCTGCTAGCTATGGGGACACGGCAAATCAGCCCCAGCATTTT.

The chain links TRBV15 to TRBJ2-7, with TRBD2 matching 11 bases. The CDR3 spans 15 residues. Trimming cost V 0 bases and J 5 bases; bases outside gene matches: 3. Germline V gives CDR1 LNHNV, CDR2 YYDKDF (reference sequence). This chain's CDR3 is CATSRDRLAGNEQYF. CDR3 coding DNA: TGTGCCACCAGCAGAGATCGACTAGCGGGAAACGAGCAGTACTTC.

This clonotype rates as large. J is TRBJ2-3 and V is TRBV20-1, with D uncertain. CDR3 length: 11 amino acids. The germline gives CDR1 DFQATT, CDR2 SNEGSKA (reference sequence). Trimming left V 6 bases short and J 3 bases short, with 7 bases between. CDR3 sequence (DNA): TGCAGTGCGGCTAGGACAGATACGCAGTATTTT. It codes for CSAARTDTQYF.

This chain joins TRBV6-2 or TRBV6-3 and TRBJ1-2; D ambiguous. The CDR3 spans 13 residues. Germline V CDR1 and CDR2: MNHEY, SVGEGT. Trimming stripped 2 bases from V and 3 bases from J, with 7 bases between. CDR3 residues: CASSYEPYYGYTF. The CDR3 DNA reads TGTGCCAGCAGTTACGAGCCCTACTATGGCTACACCTTC.

The rearrangement uses TRBV6-1 and TRBJ2-1; D might be TRBD2 (6 bases). From germline, CDR1 is MNHNS and CDR2 SASEGT. This CDR3 contains 18 residues. Deletions cut 6 bases from V and 2 bases from J, with 23 bases between. CDR3 sequence reads: CASSKDVISRDPYNEQFF. The CDR3 DNA reads as TGTGCCAGCAGCAAGGACGTTATTTCGCGGGACCCCTACAATGAGCAGTTCTTC.